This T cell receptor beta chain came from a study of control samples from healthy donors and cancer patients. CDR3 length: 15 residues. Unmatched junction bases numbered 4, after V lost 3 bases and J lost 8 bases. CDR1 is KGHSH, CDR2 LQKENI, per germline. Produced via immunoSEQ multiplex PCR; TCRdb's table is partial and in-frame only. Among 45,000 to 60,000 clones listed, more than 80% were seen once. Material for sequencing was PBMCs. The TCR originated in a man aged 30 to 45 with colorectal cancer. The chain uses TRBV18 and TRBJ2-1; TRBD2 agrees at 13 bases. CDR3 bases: TGTGCCAGCTCACCGACTAGCGGGGGGTGGTATGAGCAGTTCTTC. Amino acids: CASSPTSGGWYEQFF.